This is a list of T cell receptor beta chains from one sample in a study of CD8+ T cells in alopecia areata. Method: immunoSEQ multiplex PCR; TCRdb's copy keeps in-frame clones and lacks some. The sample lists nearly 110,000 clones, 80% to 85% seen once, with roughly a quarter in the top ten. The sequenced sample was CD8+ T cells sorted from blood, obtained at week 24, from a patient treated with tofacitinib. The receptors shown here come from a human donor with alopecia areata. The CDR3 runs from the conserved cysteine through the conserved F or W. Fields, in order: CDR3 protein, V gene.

cdr3_aa: CASMRGKDNTEAFF
v_call: TRBV5-1

cdr3_aa: CASREEGAPNTEAFF
v_call: TRBV5-1

cdr3_aa: CSVEWGPTGYFGYGYTF
v_call: TRBV29-1

cdr3_aa: CASSQDRNGILNTEAFF
v_call: TRBV4-1

cdr3_aa: CASSEWQGYNEQFF
v_call: TRBV2

cdr3_aa: CASSPGGAETQYF
v_call: TRBV7-9

cdr3_aa: CASSPDLGHEQYF
v_call: TRBV9

cdr3_aa: CSVRTGNTEAFF
v_call: TRBV29-1

cdr3_aa: CSVVEGWGELFF
v_call: TRBV29-1

cdr3_aa: CSVEGVLTGSEANVLTF
v_call: TRBV29-1

cdr3_aa: CASSWAGEHHEQFF
v_call: TRBV19

cdr3_aa: CASSLKPAFQTEAFF
v_call: TRBV5-1

cdr3_aa: CASSSGGGEAFF
v_call: TRBV27

cdr3_aa: CASTPRTDGGELFF
v_call: TRBV27

cdr3_aa: CSAVTGSSYNEQFF
v_call: TRBV29-1

cdr3_aa: CASSPAAGGRDTQYF
v_call: TRBV5-6

cdr3_aa: CASRLTDSNQPQHF
v_call: TRBV19

cdr3_aa: CASSLRLRPYEQYF
v_call: TRBV7-9

cdr3_aa: CASSLDGALHNQPQHF
v_call: TRBV27

cdr3_aa: CASSSRLWTSSYEQYF
v_call: TRBV11-2

cdr3_aa: CSVGTGAYEQYF
v_call: TRBV29-1

cdr3_aa: CAKKEEGSGANVLTF
v_call: TRBV2

cdr3_aa: CASSLALGGASTDTQYF
v_call: TRBV7-8

cdr3_aa: CASRRTGGAYNEQFF
v_call: TRBV7-9

cdr3_aa: CASSFGTGGGYTF
v_call: TRBV13

cdr3_aa: CASSPGQGKQPQHF
v_call: TRBV27

cdr3_aa: CASSLKGYNEQFF
v_call: TRBV27

cdr3_aa: CASSITASGEQFF
v_call: TRBV19

cdr3_aa: CASSPVPGGAGNGYTF
v_call: TRBV7-6

cdr3_aa: CASSLRVGPYSNQPQHF
v_call: TRBV19

cdr3_aa: CASSQVGANYGYTF
v_call: TRBV4-3

cdr3_aa: CASSQVRGSSDEQYF
v_call: TRBV4-3

cdr3_aa: CASTPPSSGANVLTF
v_call: TRBV7-9

cdr3_aa: CASSIGPGGNQPQHF
v_call: TRBV19

cdr3_aa: CASSTRTALNTEAFF
v_call: TRBV4-1

cdr3_aa: CASSELPLTDTQYF
v_call: TRBV6-1